A selection of T cell receptor beta chains follows, all from one sample in a study of cytomegalovirus exposure and HLA in healthy donors. Data came from immunoSEQ multiplex PCR; TCRdb stores just in-frame clones and leaves some out. The sample shows 150,000 to 200,000 clones, around two thirds of them seen only once. Sequencing input: PBMCs. The receptors originated from a man in his fifties or sixties in good health and CMV-seronegative. The CDR3 runs from the conserved cysteine through the conserved F or W. The order of the fields is V gene, J gene, clone size, D gene, CDR3 protein, CDR3 DNA. The D gene is left open where the match is weak. Size tells how often a clone was seen (once, few, many) or the class of an expanded clone, and some rows leave it out.

TRBV6-1	TRBJ1-2	NA	TRBD1	CASTLPGQDYGYTF	TGTGCCAGCACCCTACCGGGACAGGATTATGGCTACACCTTC
TRBV7-9	TRBJ1-3	NA	NA	CASSLREYSGNTIYF	TGTGCCAGCAGCTTACGGGAGTACTCTGGAAACACCATATATTTT
TRBV18	TRBJ2-2	NA	NA	CASSPLQGDTGELFF	TGTGCCAGCTCACCATTACAGGGAGACACCGGGGAGCTGTTTTTT
TRBV28	TRBJ2-7	NA	TRBD1	CASRYSGQGAYEQYF	TGTGCCAGCAGATACTCGGGACAGGGGGCCTACGAGCAGTACTTC
TRBV2	TRBJ2-5	NA	NA	CASRGGGAQETQYF	TGTGCCAGCAGGGGTGGGGGGGCCCAAGAGACCCAGTACTTC
TRBV4-1	TRBJ2-6	NA	NA	CASSQSRVGAGANVLTF	TGCGCCAGCAGCCAGAGCAGGGTAGGGGCTGGGGCCAACGTCCTGACTTTC
TRBV27	TRBJ2-3	NA	TRBD1	CASSLFFTGGISSTDTQYF	TGTGCCAGCAGTTTATTCTTCACAGGGGGCATATCTAGCACAGATACGCAGTATTTT
TRBV5-5	TRBJ1-5	NA	NA	CASSLGGDQPQHF	TGTGCCAGCAGCTTGGGGGGGGATCAGCCCCAGCATTTT
TRBV4-2	TRBJ1-5	NA	TRBD1	CASSQVGTGDSNQPQHF	TGTGCCAGCAGCCAAGTCGGGACAGGAGATAGCAATCAGCCCCAGCATTTT
TRBV27	TRBJ1-1	NA	NA	CASSLKGVKTEAFF	TGTGCCAGCAGTTTAAAGGGGGTAAAGACTGAAGCTTTCTTT
TRBV25-1	TRBJ1-1	NA	NA	CASSESGGNTEAFF	TGTGCCAGCAGTGAATCGGGGGGGAACACTGAAGCTTTCTTT
TRBV5-1	TRBJ1-2	NA	NA	CASSHGDFPFYGYTF	TGCGCCAGCAGCCACGGGGACTTTCCTTTCTACGGCTACACCTTC
TRBV2	TRBJ1-2	few	TRBD1	CASSDRGSNYGYTF	TGTGCCAGCAGTGACAGGGGGTCTAACTATGGCTACACCTTC
TRBV18	TRBJ1-1	few	NA	CASFPGGADTEAFF	TGTGCCAGCTTCCCCGGGGGGGCGGACACTGAAGCTTTCTTT
TRBV7-2	TRBJ1-3	NA	TRBD1	CASSPPQDRGPGNTIYF	TGTGCCAGCAGCCCACCTCAGGACAGGGGGCCTGGAAACACCATATATTTT
TRBV9	TRBJ1-2	NA	NA	CASSSIGGADGYTF	TGTGCCAGCAGCTCCATCGGCGGGGCAGACGGCTACACCTTC
TRBV5-1	TRBJ2-2	NA	TRBD1	CASSSGTGRWNTGELFF	TGCGCCAGCAGCTCCGGGACAGGGAGGTGGAACACCGGGGAGCTGTTTTTT
TRBV4-2	TRBJ2-1	NA	TRBD2	CASSQPISGPSSYNEQFF	TGTGCCAGCAGCCAACCAATTAGCGGGCCGAGCTCCTACAATGAGCAGTTCTTC
TRBV6-5	TRBJ2-2	NA	TRBD1	CASSRPGQVELFF	TGTGCCAGCAGTCGGCCGGGACAGGTGGAGCTGTTTTTT
TRBV19	TRBJ2-3	NA	NA	CASSIRKGSGRTDTQYF	TGTGCCAGTAGTATAAGAAAAGGCTCGGGGAGGACAGATACGCAGTATTTT
TRBV5-6	TRBJ1-5	NA	NA	CASSRQANQPQHF	TGTGCCAGCAGTCGACAGGCCAATCAGCCCCAGCATTTT
TRBV7-2	TRBJ1-4	NA	TRBD1	CASRITGAEKLFF	TGTGCCAGCAGGATAACAGGGGCTGAAAAACTGTTTTTT
TRBV2	TRBJ2-1	few	TRBD2	CASRDNRGGRGNEQFF	TGTGCCAGCAGAGACAACCGGGGGGGGAGGGGCAATGAGCAGTTCTTC
TRBV4-1	TRBJ1-4	NA	NA	CASSPLRATNEKLFF	TGCGCCAGCAGCCCCCTCCGGGCAACTAATGAAAAACTGTTTTTT
TRBV13	TRBJ2-6	NA	TRBD2	CASSYRTSGGGSAGANVLTF	TGTGCCAGCAGCTACCGGACTAGCGGGGGGGGCAGCGCTGGGGCCAACGTCCTGACTTTC
TRBV2	TRBJ1-4	NA	TRBD1	CASSGQRGLEKLFF	TGTGCCAGCAGTGGTCAAAGGGGGCTTGAAAAACTGTTTTTT
TRBV18	TRBJ2-2	NA	NA	CASSPRQQDTGELFF	TGTGCCAGCTCACCCAGACAGCAAGACACCGGGGAGCTGTTTTTT
TRBV6-6	TRBJ2-7	NA	NA	CASSYSAGWVEQYF	TGTGCCAGCAGTTACTCGGCAGGGTGGGTCGAGCAGTACTTC
TRBV4-2	TRBJ2-7	few	TRBD2	CASGSSGGSRSYEQYF	TGTGCCAGCGGTTCTAGCGGGGGATCGCGTTCCTACGAGCAGTACTTC
TRBV9	TRBJ1-6	few	NA	CASSPRTEIRPRPLHF	TGTGCCAGCAGCCCACGGACAGAAATAAGGCCGAGACCCCTCCACTTT
TRBV7-2	TRBJ2-2	NA	TRBD1	CASSTQGYNTGELFF	TGTGCCAGCAGCACACAGGGGTACAACACCGGGGAGCTGTTTTTT
TRBV9	TRBJ2-1	NA	TRBD2	CASSGGLAINEQFF	TGTGCCAGCAGCGGTGGACTAGCGATCAATGAGCAGTTCTTC
TRBV18	TRBJ2-7	NA	NA	CASSPGGGAAPRGQYF	TGTGCCAGCTCACCGGGTGGCGGGGCCGCCCCTCGGGGGCAGTACTTC
TRBV5-1	TRBJ2-5	few	TRBD1	CASSLPTGAGETQYF	TGCGCCAGCAGCTTGCCTACAGGGGCAGGAGAGACCCAGTACTTC
TRBV18	TRBJ1-1	NA	NA	CASSPPPGATEAFF	TGTGCCAGCTCACCACCGCCGGGAGCTACTGAAGCTTTCTTT
TRBV29-1	TRBJ1-5	NA	TRBD1	CSVATGTGYQPQHF	TGCAGCGTTGCGACCGGGACAGGGTACCAGCCCCAGCATTTT
TRBV6-1	TRBJ2-3	NA	TRBD1	CASSPRQGADTQYF	TGTGCCAGCAGTCCCCGACAGGGCGCAGATACGCAGTATTTT
TRBV2	TRBJ2-1	NA	NA	CASKGGGAYNEQFF	TGTGCCAGCAAAGGCGGGGGCGCCTACAATGAGCAGTTCTTC
TRBV10-2	TRBJ2-5	NA	TRBD1	CASGPTGERETQYF	TGCGCCAGCGGCCCGACAGGGGAGAGAGAGACCCAGTACTTC
TRBV5-1	TRBJ1-2	NA	NA	CASRPIIPGGVGHYGYTF	TGCGCCAGCCGACCTATCATACCCGGGGGAGTAGGCCACTATGGCTACACCTTC
TRBV5-1	TRBJ1-5	NA	NA	CASSLDSYSNQPQHF	TGCGCCAGCAGCTTGGACAGCTATAGCAATCAGCCCCAGCATTTT
TRBV7-9	TRBJ1-2	NA	NA	CASSTERTDGYTF	TGTGCCAGCAGCACCGAACGGACAGACGGCTACACCTTC
TRBV10-3	TRBJ1-4	NA	TRBD1	CAISSTGGTTNEKLFF	TGTGCCATCAGCTCTACAGGGGGAACGACTAATGAAAAACTGTTTTTT
TRBV2	TRBJ2-2	NA	TRBD2	CASIHGTSGGAGNTGELFF	TGTGCCAGCATTCACGGGACTAGCGGGGGGGCAGGGAACACCGGGGAGCTGTTTTTT
TRBV5-4	TRBJ2-1	NA	TRBD1	CASRTGTGAYNEQFF	TGTGCCAGCAGGACCGGGACAGGGGCCTACAATGAGCAGTTCTTC
TRBV5-1	TRBJ1-6	NA	NA	CASSLNRVGAVNSPLHF	TGCGCCAGCAGCTTAAACCGAGTGGGGGCTGTGAATTCACCCCTCCACTTT
TRBV19	TRBJ1-1	NA	NA	CASSPGAGRGSFF	TGTGCCAGTAGCCCAGGGGCAGGCAGGGGTTCTTTCTTT
TRBV2	TRBJ2-7	NA	NA	CASSDLEWYSYEQYF	TGTGCCAGCAGTGATTTGGAGTGGTACTCCTACGAGCAGTACTTC
TRBV5-6	TRBJ2-5	NA	TRBD2	CASSRLLGGQETQYF	TGTGCCAGCAGCCGACTGCTGGGGGGGCAAGAGACCCAGTACTTC
TRBV19	TRBJ2-1	NA	NA	CASSIGGRVYNEQFF	TGTGCCAGTAGTATCGGGGGGCGGGTCTACAATGAGCAGTTCTTC
TRBV6-1	TRBJ1-1	few	NA	CASRVLQGNTEAFF	TGTGCCAGCAGAGTGCTGCAGGGTAACACTGAAGCTTTCTTT
TRBV4-2	TRBJ1-5	NA	NA	CASSQVGGVQPQHF	TGTGCCAGCAGCCAAGTGGGAGGGGTTCAGCCCCAGCATTTT
TRBV28	TRBJ2-7	NA	NA	CASSSEPYEQYF	TGTGCCAGCAGTTCCGAGCCCTACGAGCAGTACTTC
TRBV5-5	TRBJ1-1	NA	NA	CASSLRGLDQMNTEAFF	TGTGCCAGCAGTTTACGAGGACTAGACCAGATGAACACTGAAGCTTTCTTT
TRBV28	TRBJ1-2	few	TRBD1	CASSGNRGQGYTF	TGTGCCAGCAGTGGCAACAGGGGGCAAGGCTACACCTTC